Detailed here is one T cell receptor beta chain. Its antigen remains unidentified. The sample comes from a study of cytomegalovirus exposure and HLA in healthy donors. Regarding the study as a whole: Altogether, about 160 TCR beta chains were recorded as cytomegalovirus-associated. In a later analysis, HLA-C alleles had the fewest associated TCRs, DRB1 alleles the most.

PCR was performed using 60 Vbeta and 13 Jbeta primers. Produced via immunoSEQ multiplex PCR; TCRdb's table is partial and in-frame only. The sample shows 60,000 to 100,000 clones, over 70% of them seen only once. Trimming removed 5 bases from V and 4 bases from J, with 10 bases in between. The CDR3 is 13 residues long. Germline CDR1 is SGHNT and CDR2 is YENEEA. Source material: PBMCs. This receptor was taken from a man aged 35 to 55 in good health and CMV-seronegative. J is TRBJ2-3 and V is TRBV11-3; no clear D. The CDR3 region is CASSPTQADTQYF. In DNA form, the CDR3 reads TGTGCCAGCAGCCCTACCCAAGCAGATACGCAGTATTTT.